This TCR beta chain was sequenced for a study of Graves' ophthalmopathy and Graves' hyperthyroidism. Study context: Peripheral blood samples were taken at initial diagnosis, before any treatment. Study outcomes and limitations: Detected in blood as well were most expanded thyroid clonotypes with frequency above 0.001.

Lactation, pregnancy, uncontrolled infections and other autoimmune diseases were all grounds for excluding patients. Orbital computed tomography, together with clinical symptoms, serum thyroxine, TRAb and thyroid ultrasound, was used for diagnosis. Amplified TCR beta CDR3 regions were obtained using RNA transcripts as template. The library came from an HTBI-primed first-round RT-PCR and a second-round multiplex PCR. MiXCR, run by TCRdb on the multiplex PCR reads, gives a single entry per CDR3 protein. The data show 600,000 to 950,000 distinct CDR3 sequences, with 40% seen just once and 44% held by the top ten. The germline CDR1 and CDR2 sequences are SEHNR and FQNEAQ (reference sequence). The CDR3 totals 15 residues. With 5 bases removed from V and 9 bases from J, the gap between germline ends came to 23 bases. As regards this clonotype: What it binds is not known.

The specimen sequenced was peripheral blood. The chain couples TRBV7-9 to TRBJ2-7, with D perhaps given as TRBD1 or TRBD2 (5 bases each). This receptor was identified in an adult man with Graves' ophthalmopathy. CDR3 sequence reads: CASSVTGDPTDTQYF. Written as DNA, the CDR3 is TGTGCCAGCAGCGTTACCGGGGACCCCACAGATACGCAGTACTTC.